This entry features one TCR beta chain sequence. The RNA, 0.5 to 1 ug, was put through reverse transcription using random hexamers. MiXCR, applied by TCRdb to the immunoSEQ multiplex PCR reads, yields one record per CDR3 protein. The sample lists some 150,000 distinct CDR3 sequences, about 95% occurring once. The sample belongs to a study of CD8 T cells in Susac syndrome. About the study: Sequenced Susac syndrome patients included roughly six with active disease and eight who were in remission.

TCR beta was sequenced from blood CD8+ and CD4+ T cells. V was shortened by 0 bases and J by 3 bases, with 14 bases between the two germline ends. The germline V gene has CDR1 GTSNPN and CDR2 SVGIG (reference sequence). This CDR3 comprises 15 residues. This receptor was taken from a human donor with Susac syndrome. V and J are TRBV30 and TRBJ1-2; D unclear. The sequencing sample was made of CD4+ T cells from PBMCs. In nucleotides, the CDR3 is TGTGCCTGGAGTGTACTCGACGGGCCCTACTATGGCTACACCTTC. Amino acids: CAWSVLDGPYYGYTF.